The entry below gives a single TCR beta chain sequence along with its context. Its antigen is unidentified. Healthy donors had no documented immune events, such as infections, while sampled. Germline trimming cut 0 bases from V and 7 bases from J; bases unmatched to any gene: 9. CDR1 is MGHRA, CDR2 YSYEKL, per germline. The CDR3 contains 17 residues. Sequencing was performed with immunoSEQ multiplex PCR; in TCRdb, only in-frame clones are kept and a portion is missing. This sample has about 100,000 clones; around 90% occur once, and the top ten carry roughly 6%. This record belongs to a study of identifying expanded T cells in peripheral blood. General observations from the study: Differentially abundant clones: approximately 1.3 between replicates, about 15 at around 14 days, approximately 18 at four. Across healthy donors, higher total template counts meant significantly greater approximately two-week count variance.

The sequence was collected from a person aged 18 to 75 in good health. The chain joins TRBV4-1 to TRBJ1-6; 7 bases agree with TRBD1. The specimen was blood. For the CDR3, the DNA is TGCGCCAGCAGCCAAGATGGAGGTCGGACAGGAAATTCACCCCTCCACTTT. Amino acid sequence: CASSQDGGRTGNSPLHF.